The 26 T cell receptor beta chains reported below all come from one sample, sequenced in a study of graft-versus-host responses after intestinal transplantation. What these receptors recognize is not known. Clones were read by immunoSEQ multiplex PCR, and TCRdb kept only the in-frame ones, dropping some. Among some 96,000 clones, about 90% were seen once, and the ten largest hold around 0.95%. The sequencing here drew on unstimulated CD4+ T cells sorted from spleen or lymph node cells, taken before transplant. These receptors originate from a human donor who was the organ donor for an intestinal transplant.

The chain combines TRBV5-1 with TRBJ1-2; D is ambiguous. Trimming left V 4 bases short and J 6 bases short, with 13 bases between. The length of the CDR3 is 13 residues. The germline gives CDR1 SGHRS, CDR2 YFSETQ. In DNA, the CDR3 is TGCGCCAGCAGCCAACCGGGGAGAGATGGCTACACCTTC. Translating gives CASSQPGRDGYTF.

The chain links TRBV19 to TRBJ1-2; tentative D call: TRBD1 (6 bases). Germline-derived CDR1 and CDR2 are LNHDA and SQIVND (reference sequence). The CDR3 totals 14 residues. The ends were cut back, 5 bases at V and 2 bases at J, with 12 bases in the middle. CDR3 coding DNA: TGTGCCAGTAGTGCCGACAGGACAAACTATGGCTACACCTTC. Its translation is CASSADRTNYGYTF. The variable domain in full, completed from reference TRBV19 and TRBJ1-2, reads DGGITQSPKYLFRKEGQNVTLSCEQNLNHDAMYWYRQDPGQGLRLIYYSQIVNDFQKGDIAEGYSVSREKKESFPLTVTSAQKNPTAFYLCASSADRTNYGYTFGSGTRLTVV.

This chain joins TRBV15 and TRBJ2-7, with D unresolved. CDR1 is LNHNV, CDR2 YYDKDF, per germline (reference sequence). This CDR3 is built from 14 residues. V lost 0 bases to trimming and J lost 2 bases, with 8 bases between them. The CDR3 reads CATSREYYTYEQYF. The CDR3 DNA reads as TGTGCCACCAGCAGAGAATATTACACCTACGAGCAGTACTTC.

In DNA form, the CDR3 reads TGTGCCAGCAGTGACCAGGCTCTCGGGTTGAATTGGAATTCACCCCTCCACTTT. It specifies CASSDQALGLNWNSPLHF. The J gene is TRBJ1-6, the V gene TRBV6-1; D not resolved. CDR1 is MNHNS, CDR2 SASEGT, per germline. The CDR3 runs to 18 residues. Trimming cost V 3 bases and J 7 bases, with 22 bases left between them.

V and J are TRBV7-2 and TRBJ2-5; 8 nucleotides agree with TRBD2. Losses at the gene ends were 5 bases for V and 7 bases for J; bases not matched to a gene: 6. Germline V CDR1 and CDR2: SGHTA, FQGNSA. The CDR3 runs 13 residues. The CDR3 spells CASSPGLDGTQYF. Written as DNA, the CDR3 is TGTGCCAGCAGCCCGGGACTAGATGGGACCCAGTACTTC.

The J gene is TRBJ1-1, the V gene TRBV5-1; D not resolved. V was trimmed by 3 bases and J by 6 bases, leaving 9 bases between them. The CDR3 is 12 amino acids. The V gene's germline CDR1 is SGHRS and CDR2 YFSETQ. The CDR3 sequence: CASSSGRPEAFF. The CDR3 nucleotides read TGCGCCAGCAGCTCGGGAAGGCCTGAAGCTTTCTTT.

The chain links TRBV6-5 to TRBJ2-3, with 8 bases that match TRBD1. The CDR3 is 15 residues long. Germline assignment: CDR1 MNHEY and CDR2 SVGAGI. V was clipped by 4 bases and J by 2 bases; unmatched bases: 5. In DNA, the CDR3 is TGTGCCAGCAGTTTAGGGACAGGTTTCACAGATACGCAGTATTTT. Protein: CASSLGTGFTDTQYF.

V gene TRBV28 combines with J gene TRBJ1-5; a weak D match, TRBD1 (5 bases). With 5 bases removed from V and 4 bases from J, the gap between germline ends came to 15 bases. Germline lookup yields CDR1 MDHEN and CDR2 SYDVKM. CDR3 length equals 15 residues. In nucleotides, the CDR3 is TGTGCCAGCAGTCCCAGCCAGGGATATAATCAGCCCCAGCATTTT. Protein product: CASSPSQGYNQPQHF.

The chain couples TRBV4-2 to TRBJ2-7, with 9 bases aligning to TRBD2. The CDR3 has 17 amino acids. Germline loops: CDR1 LGHNA, CDR2 YNFKEQ. Unmatched junction bases numbered 16, after V lost 0 bases and J lost 10 bases. For the CDR3, the DNA is TGTGCCAGCAGCCAAGACACCATTGCGGGGGGGCGGTCGGGACAGTACTTC. Amino acid sequence: CASSQDTIAGGRSGQYF.

The chain links TRBV4-1 to TRBJ2-7; D remains unclear. Germline V gene lookup returns CDR1 MGHRA and CDR2 YSYEKL. V shed 3 bases and J shed 0 bases, with 15 bases lying between them. There are 16 residues in the CDR3. The CDR3 bases are TGCGCCAGCAGCCAGCCCACTTCAATGAGCTCCTACGAGCAGTACTTC. Translated, it gives CASSQPTSMSSYEQYF.

This chain links TRBV5-1 with TRBJ2-7; no reliable D call. The CDR3 runs 13 residues. CDR1 is SGHRS, CDR2 YFSETQ, per germline. Trimming left V 0 bases short and J 6 bases short, with 10 bases between. CDR3 region: CASSLALAAEQYF. The DNA for the CDR3 is TGCGCCAGCAGCTTGGCCTTAGCCGCCGAGCAGTACTTC.

This clone was seen only a few times. This chain connects TRBV7-9 to TRBJ1-2; D unclear. This CDR3 contains 15 residues. Deletions cut 3 bases from V and 6 bases from J, with 17 bases between. CDR1 and CDR2 from the germline V gene are SEHNR and FQNEAQ (reference sequence). CDR3 amino acids: CASSFGVGVGNGYTF. DNA for the CDR3: TGTGCCAGCAGCTTTGGGGTTGGTGTTGGGAATGGCTACACCTTC.

The CDR3 here is CASSQAVPGTSGHTIYF. The CDR3 DNA reads TGCGCCAGCAGCCAGGCTGTACCAGGGACCAGTGGGCACACCATATATTTT. The gene calls are TRBV4-1 and TRBJ1-3, with D perhaps matching TRBD1 (5 bases). The CDR3 runs to 17 residues. Trimming took off 3 bases at V and 8 bases at J, with 23 bases between the two ends. Germline loops: CDR1 MGHRA, CDR2 YSYEKL.

This chain connects TRBV28 to TRBJ2-1; D is undetermined. The CDR3 length is 11 residues. V was pared by 4 bases and J by 13 bases, with 11 bases between. Germline V gene sequence: CDR1 MDHEN, CDR2 SYDVKM. The CDR3 loop reads CASSSSTFQFF. CDR3 DNA: TGTGCCAGCAGTTCCTCTACCTTTCAGTTCTTC.

V gene TRBV5-1 combines with J gene TRBJ2-2, with TRBD1 matching over 9 bases. Unmatched junction bases numbered 12, after V lost 8 bases and J lost 4 bases. In germline, CDR1 is SGHRS, CDR2 YFSETQ. The CDR3 has 16 amino acids. The CDR3 region has the DNA TGCGCCAGTTCCCGAAGGGAGACAGGGGGCACCGGGGAGCTGTTTTTT. This sequence encodes CASSRRETGGTGELFF. Supplemented by reference TRBV5-1 and TRBJ2-2, the full variable domain reads KAGVTQTPRYLIKTRGQQVTLSCSPISGHRSVSWYQQTPGQGLQFLFEYFSETQRNKGNFPGRFSGRQFSNSRSEMNVSTLELGDSALYLCASSRRETGGTGELFFGEGSRLTVL.

The chain employs TRBV2 and TRBJ1-2; the match to TRBD1 covers 7 bases. Trimming at V came to 7 bases and at J to 3 bases, leaving 8 bases not matched to a gene. The CDR3 has 14 residues. CDR1 is SNHLY and CDR2 is FYNNEI in the germline V gene. CDR3 in DNA: TGTGCCAGCATCGGACAGGAGAGAGACTATGGCTACACCTTC. Its translation: CASIGQERDYGYTF.

This clone was seen once. The chain has TRBV6-1 and TRBJ2-7, with a weak D call TRBD2 (5 bases). The V end was cut by 11 bases, the J end by 3 bases, with 17 bases between. The CDR3 covers 13 residues. Germline lookup yields CDR1 MNHNS and CDR2 SASEGT. The CDR3 here is CACGRAVNYEQYF. The CDR3 DNA is TGTGCCTGCGGGCGGGCAGTGAACTACGAGCAGTACTTC.

The chain couples TRBV7-8 to TRBJ2-7; 10 nucleotides align to TRBD2. The CDR3 length is 15 residues. Germline lookup yields CDR1 SGHVS and CDR2 FQNEAQ. V was pared by 5 bases and J by 3 bases, with 7 bases of the junction left unmatched. This CDR3 reads CASSPSGGANYEQYF. In nucleotides, the CDR3 is TGTGCCAGCAGCCCCAGCGGGGGGGCCAACTACGAGCAGTACTTC.

V and J are TRBV30 and TRBJ2-5, with D perhaps given as TRBD1 or TRBD2 (6 bases each). Germline V gene sequence: CDR1 GTSNPN, CDR2 SVGIG (reference sequence). Trimming left V 5 bases short and J 2 bases short, with 15 bases between. The CDR3 extends over 14 amino acids. The CDR3 region has the DNA TGTGCCTGGTCCCGGGGGCCAGTTCAAGAGACCCAGTACTTC. This translates into CAWSRGPVQETQYF.

This clone was counted a few times. The chain links TRBV6-5 to TRBJ2-7; the match to TRBD1 covers 9 bases. Germline V gene data show CDR1 as MNHEY and CDR2 as SVGAGI. The CDR3 loop spans 16 amino acids. With 0 bases clipped from V and 7 bases from J, the junction kept 10 bases outside the gene matches. In DNA form, the CDR3 reads TGTGCCAGCAGTTACTCACAGGGGGCGAGAAAAGGGGAGCAGTACTTC. Its translation: CASSYSQGARKGEQYF.

The chain combines TRBV19 with TRBJ2-2, with 7 bases matching TRBD2. With 4 bases clipped from V and 4 bases from J, the junction kept 9 bases outside the gene matches. This CDR3 comprises 16 residues. Germline CDR1 LNHDA, CDR2 SQIVND (reference sequence). The CDR3 nucleotides are TGTGCCAGTAGTACGACCGGGACTACAATCACCGGGGAGCTGTTTTTT. Its protein product is CASSTTGTTITGELFF.

The chain recombines TRBV7-3 with TRBJ2-1; D not resolved. Germline V gene data show CDR1 as SGHTA and CDR2 as FQGTGA. V lost 4 bases, J lost 3 bases, and 22 bases lay in between. This CDR3 comprises 18 residues. The CDR3 coding sequence is TGTGCCAGCAGCTCCTCGGGTCCGCACCGAATAGGCTACAATGAGCAGTTCTTC. It translates to CASSSSGPHRIGYNEQFF.

CDR3 residues: CASSLDRGGYGYTF. DNA of the CDR3: TGTGCCAGCAGCTTGGACAGGGGGGGCTATGGCTACACCTTC. The chain carries TRBV7-2 and TRBJ1-2; 10 bases agree with TRBD1. In germline, CDR1 is SGHTA, CDR2 FQGNSA. The CDR3 totals 14 residues. V lost 3 bases and J lost 4; bases outside the gene matches: 2.

The V and J genes are TRBV6-1 and TRBJ1-5; the D is unclear. CDR1 is MNHNS and CDR2 is SASEGT in the germline V gene. Trimming cost V 2 bases and J 4 bases, with 6 bases left between them. This CDR3 has 13 amino acids. This CDR3 is CASSEYGNQPQHF. CDR3 sequence (DNA): TGTGCCAGCAGTGAATACGGGAATCAGCCCCAGCATTTT.

This chain joins TRBV29-1 and TRBJ1-3, with TRBD1 as a possible D gene (6 bases). CDR1 and CDR2 from the germline V gene are SQVTM and ANQGSEA. Trimming pared 7 bases from V and 0 bases from J, leaving 13 bases between. This CDR3 has 14 amino acids. CDR3 sequence reads: CSDGQPGSGNTIYF. DNA of the CDR3: TGCAGCGATGGACAGCCCGGCTCTGGAAACACCATATATTTT.

For this clone: This sample also contains other DNA sequences that code for the same CDR3. The chain combines TRBV5-1 with TRBJ2-7, with no clear D. CDR3 size: 12 residues. Trimming removed 0 bases from V and 4 bases from J, with 5 bases in between. Germline V gene lookup returns CDR1 SGHRS and CDR2 YFSETQ. CDR3 DNA: TGCGCCAGCAGCTTGGGGCAATACGAGCAGTACTTC. This translates into CASSLGQYEQYF.